The 32 T cell receptor beta chains below come from one sample, sequenced in a study of T cell responses to AZD1222 COVID-19 vaccine. Produced via immunoSEQ multiplex PCR; TCRdb's table is partial and in-frame only. The table records tens of thousands of clones, 85% of them present only once. Material: peripheral blood, obtained on day 0 of AZD1222 vaccination. These receptors came from an adult in good health.

The table lists this clone with a few counts. The chain has TRBV7-9 and TRBJ1-5, with TRBD1 as a possible D gene (5 bases). Germline V CDR1 and CDR2: SEHNR, FQNEAQ (reference sequence). V was pared by 6 bases and J by 6 bases, with 18 bases between. The CDR3 runs to 15 residues. The CDR3 region is CASSSGWDQGQPQHF. The CDR3 region has the DNA TGTGCCAGCAGTTCAGGTTGGGACCAGGGTCAGCCCCAGCATTTT.

The V and J genes are TRBV2 and TRBJ1-1; no reliable D call. CDR3 size: 15 residues. Germline loops: CDR1 SNHLY, CDR2 FYNNEI. The ends were cut back, 6 bases at V and 0 bases at J, with 14 bases in the middle. The CDR3 DNA is TGTGCCAGCAGCCCCGAGGGCGCGGTGAACACTGAAGCTTTCTTT. This codes for CASSPEGAVNTEAFF.

The chain recombines TRBV24-1 with TRBJ1-5; D is uncertain. The CDR3 sequence is 13 residues long. V was cut by 7 bases and J by 6 bases, with 12 bases left in between. Germline CDR1 KGHDR, CDR2 SFDVKD. The CDR3 sequence: CATSGPGGQPQHF. In DNA, the CDR3 is TGTGCCACCAGCGGACCTGGAGGTCAGCCCCAGCATTTT.

This clone was recorded a few times. This chain joins TRBV19 and TRBJ1-4, with D unclear. The CDR3 loop spans 15 amino acids. V shed 5 bases and J shed 3 bases, with 13 bases lying between them. Looked up from germline, CDR1 is LNHDA and CDR2 is SQIVND (reference sequence). CDR3 region: CASSPDRTANEKLFF. CDR3 nucleotide sequence: TGTGCCAGTAGTCCTGACCGGACCGCTAATGAAAAACTGTTTTTT. The full variable domain, in which reference TRBV19 and TRBJ1-4 provide the parts outside the CDR3, is DGGITQSPKYLFRKEGQNVTLSCEQNLNHDAMYWYRQDPGQGLRLIYYSQIVNDFQKGDIAEGYSVSREKKESFPLTVTSAQKNPTAFYLCASSPDRTANEKLFFGSGTQLSVL.

The chain uses TRBV28 and TRBJ1-4; no reliable D call. The V gene lost 2 bases and the J gene lost 5 bases, with 9 bases spanning the gap. The germline gives CDR1 MDHEN, CDR2 SYDVKM. The length of the CDR3 is 14 residues. The CDR3 DNA sequence: TGTGCCAGCAGTTTAGGTTGGAAGAATGAAAAACTGTTTTTT. Its translation is CASSLGWKNEKLFF. Full variable domain (rest looked up from reference TRBV28 and TRBJ1-4): DVKVTQSSRYLVKRTGEKVFLECVQDMDHENMFWYRQDPGLGLRLIYFSYDVKMKEKGDIPEGYSVSREKKERFSLILESASTNQTSMYLCASSLGWKNEKLFFGSGTQLSVL.

The chain couples TRBV9 to TRBJ2-3; TRBD1 matches at 8 bases. Germline assignment: CDR1 SGDLS and CDR2 YYNGEE. Trimming removed 4 bases from V and 2 bases from J; junction bases left unmatched: 12. CDR3 size: 17 residues. The CDR3 sequence: CASSPHERTGNTDTQYF. The CDR3 nucleotides read TGTGCCAGCAGCCCCCACGAAAGGACAGGGAACACAGATACGCAGTATTTT. The variable domain in full, completed from reference TRBV9 and TRBJ2-3, reads DSGVTQTPKHLITATGQRVTLRCSPRSGDLSVYWYQQSLDQGLQFLIQYYNGEERAKGNILERFSAQQFPDLHSELNLSSLELGDSALYFCASSPHERTGNTDTQYFGPGTRLTVL.

The V gene is TRBV5-1, the J gene TRBJ2-2; a possible D gene is TRBD1 (5 bases). The V gene lost 5 bases and the J gene lost 5 bases, with 19 bases spanning the gap. The CDR3 loop spans 16 amino acids. The V gene's germline CDR1 is SGHRS and CDR2 YFSETQ. CDR3 residues: CASSQQLAGQTGELFF. The CDR3 bases are TGCGCCAGCAGTCAGCAACTGGCAGGGCAAACCGGGGAGCTGTTTTTT. Drawing the rest from reference TRBV5-1 and TRBJ2-2, the complete variable domain is KAGVTQTPRYLIKTRGQQVTLSCSPISGHRSVSWYQQTPGQGLQFLFEYFSETQRNKGNFPGRFSGRQFSNSRSEMNVSTLELGDSALYLCASSQQLAGQTGELFFGEGSRLTVL.

The genes are TRBV19 and TRBJ1-1, with D perhaps TRBD1 (5 bases). Per the germline V gene, CDR1 is LNHDA and CDR2 is SQIVND (reference sequence). V lost 7 bases to trimming and J lost 4 bases, with 13 bases between them. This CDR3 region has 13 residues. CDR3 loop: CASTPGRTTEAFF. DNA for the CDR3: TGTGCCAGTACCCCGGGGCGAACCACTGAAGCTTTCTTT.

The CDR3 nucleotides read TGTGCCTGGAGGGGCGACAGGGGTGGTGGCTACACCTTC. Its protein product is CAWRGDRGGGYTF. The chain is built from TRBV30 and TRBJ1-2; TRBD1 agrees at 8 bases. This CDR3 has 13 residues. The germline V gene encodes CDR1 GTSNPN and CDR2 SVGIG (reference sequence). V shed 3 bases and J 7 bases; nucleotides not matched to a gene: 7.

This chain links TRBV3-1 (or the pseudogene TRBV3-2) with TRBJ2-7; D is unresolved. This CDR3 has 19 amino acids. The V gene lost 0 bases and the J gene lost 2 bases, with 23 bases spanning the gap. The germline V gene has CDR1 LGHDT and CDR2 YNNKEL (reference sequence). DNA for the CDR3: TGTGCCAGCAGCCAAGATCTATCCTCGTACGGAAGTTTCACCTACGAGCAGTACTTC. Protein: CASSQDLSSYGSFTYEQYF.

The V and J genes are TRBV11-1 and TRBJ1-3, with D unresolved. The V end was cut by 6 bases, the J end by 4 bases, with 4 bases between. The germline V gene has CDR1 SGHAT and CDR2 FQDESV (reference sequence). The CDR3 runs to 11 residues. The CDR3 loop reads CASRAGNTIYF. As DNA, the CDR3 is TGTGCCAGCAGAGCAGGAAACACCATATATTTT. The variable domain in full, with the rest retrieved from reference TRBV11-1 and TRBJ1-3, is EAEVAQSPRYKITEKSQAVAFWCDPISGHATLYWYRQILGQGPELLVQFQDESVVDDSQLPKDRFSAERLKGVDSTLKIQPAELGDSAMYLCASRAGNTIYFGEGSWLTVV.

Only one count was recorded for this clone. The chain carries TRBV7-3 and TRBJ1-6; no reliable D call. The CDR3 is 15 residues long. Germline CDR1 is SGHTA and CDR2 is FQGTGA. Trimming removed 4 bases at V and 13 bases at J, with 20 bases between. CDR3 nucleotide sequence: TGTGCCAGCAGCTACTCTATAGACGCCGCGAGTCCCCTCCACTTT. Amino acids: CASSYSIDAASPLHF.

The chain links TRBV6-5 to TRBJ1-4; D not resolved. The CDR3 has 14 amino acids. Germline CDR1 MNHEY, CDR2 SVGAGI. V was clipped by 7 bases and J by 3 bases, with 12 bases between them. This chain's CDR3 is CASKGGMANEKLFF. The CDR3 nucleotides are TGTGCCAGCAAAGGAGGGATGGCTAATGAAAAACTGTTTTTT.

V is TRBV5-4 and J is TRBJ2-7; 9 bases align to TRBD1. Losses at the gene ends were 9 bases for V and 3 bases for J; bases not matched to a gene: 7. The germline V gene encodes CDR1 SGHNT and CDR2 YYREEE (reference sequence). The CDR3 extends over 13 amino acids. The CDR3 sequence is CAKSGQGFYEQYF. CDR3 bases: TGTGCCAAATCGGGACAGGGTTTCTACGAGCAGTACTTC.

CDR3 amino acids: CASSRGGGADTQYF. In nucleotides, the CDR3 is TGTGCCAGCAGCCGGGGGGGCGGTGCAGATACGCAGTATTTT. The chain couples TRBV13 to TRBJ2-3; 8 bases match TRBD2. Losses at the gene ends were 5 bases for V and 4 bases for J; bases not matched to a gene: 5. The CDR3 runs to 14 residues. Germline V lookup: CDR1 PRHDT, CDR2 FYEKMQ (reference sequence).

This clone appeared a few times. V and J are TRBV5-1 and TRBJ2-1; 9 nucleotides align to TRBD2. J lost 4 bases, V lost 3 bases, and 2 bases had no gene match. The length of the CDR3 is 14 residues. Germline assignment: CDR1 SGHRS and CDR2 YFSETQ. As DNA, the CDR3 is TGCGCCAGCAGCTCGGGACTAGCTTACAATGAGCAGTTCTTC. Translating gives CASSSGLAYNEQFF.

The CDR3 reads CSVRDSNTEAFF. As DNA, the CDR3 is TGCAGCGTCCGGGACTCGAACACTGAAGCTTTCTTT. The rearrangement uses TRBV29-1 and TRBJ1-1; perhaps TRBD1 as D (5 bases). Trimming removed 6 bases from V and 1 base from J, with 9 bases in between. The V gene's germline CDR1 is SQVTM and CDR2 ANQGSEA. There are 12 residues in the CDR3.

The chain uses TRBV5-1 and TRBJ2-2, with D uncertain. There are 13 residues in the CDR3. Germline CDR1 is SGHRS and CDR2 is YFSETQ. V shed 4 bases and J shed 3 bases, with 7 bases lying between them. The CDR3 DNA follows: TGCGCCAGCAGCCTCACCCACACCGGGGAGCTGTTTTTT. Protein: CASSLTHTGELFF.

In this sample, this clone turned up once. The V call is TRBV27, the J call TRBJ1-1; D is perhaps TRBD1 (6 bases). This CDR3 has 13 amino acids. CDR1 MNHEY and CDR2 SMNVEV come from the germline V gene (reference sequence). Trimming shortened V by 5 bases and J by 4 bases, and 11 bases separated the two germline ends. The CDR3 DNA is TGTGCCAGCAGTCCCAAGGGGGGCACTGAAGCTTTCTTT. This encodes CASSPKGGTEAFF.

This clone came up a few times. Here the CDR3 reads CASSFSGTQPQHF. The CDR3 DNA is TGTGCCAGCAGCTTTTCAGGGACTCAGCCCCAGCATTTT. V is TRBV5-5 and J is TRBJ1-5, with D possibly matching TRBD1 (5 bases). The CDR3 consists of 13 residues. Trimming left V 2 bases short and J 6 bases short, with 9 bases between. Germline V lookup: CDR1 SGHKS, CDR2 YYEKEE (reference sequence).

This clone was seen more than once but under ten times. One end of the junction fails to match germline, which may point to a read error. The V gene is TRBV5-4, the J gene TRBJ1-1, with a weak D call TRBD1 (5 bases). Germline values: CDR1 SGHNT, CDR2 YYREEE (reference sequence). The CDR3 spans 13 residues. As DNA, the CDR3 is TGTGCCAGCAGATTGGGGGGAGGGACTGAAGCTTTCTTT. It is translated as CASRLGGGTEAFF.

This chain uses TRBV7-3 with TRBJ2-2, with no clear D. The CDR3 is made up of 13 amino acids. CDR1 SGHTA and CDR2 FQGTGA come from the germline V gene. Trimming stripped 0 bases from V and 8 bases from J, with 7 bases between. The CDR3 spells CASSLTGLGELFF. DNA of the CDR3: TGTGCCAGCAGCTTAACTGGTTTAGGGGAGCTGTTTTTT.

This clone occurred a few times. CDR3 region: CASSRQGGNTIYF. In DNA form, the CDR3 reads TGTGCCAGCAGTAGGCAGGGAGGAAACACCATATATTTT. The chain links TRBV6-5 to TRBJ1-3, with a tentative D call TRBD1 (5 bases). Deletions cut 5 bases from V and 4 bases from J, with 9 bases between. Germline values: CDR1 MNHEY, CDR2 SVGAGI. The CDR3 has 13 residues.

The V gene is TRBV7-9, the J gene TRBJ1-2, with 10 bases identical to TRBD1. This CDR3 comprises 14 residues. V gave up 5 bases and J gave up 4 bases; unmatched junction bases: 4. Germline V gene lookup returns CDR1 SEHNR and CDR2 FQNEAQ (reference sequence). The CDR3 region is CASSRQGAPYGYTF. Here the CDR3 DNA reads TGTGCCAGCAGCAGACAGGGGGCACCCTATGGCTACACCTTC.

The chain is built from TRBV12-5 and TRBJ1-1; possible D gene TRBD1, 5 bases. This CDR3 comprises 15 residues. The germline V gene encodes CDR1 LGHNT and CDR2 FRNRAP. The ends were cut back, 4 bases at V and 4 bases at J, with 16 bases in the middle. CDR3 amino acids: CASGSTLQGGTEAFF. DNA of the CDR3: TGTGCTAGTGGTTCGACCCTTCAGGGAGGCACTGAAGCTTTCTTT.

Comment on this clone: The same CDR3 arises from other DNA sequences in this sample as well. The chain couples TRBV3-1 (or the pseudogene TRBV3-2) to TRBJ1-5, with unresolved D. V was trimmed by 1 base and J by 1 base, leaving 8 bases between them. Germline V gene data show CDR1 as LGHDT and CDR2 as YNNKEL (reference sequence). This CDR3 comprises 15 residues. Here the CDR3 reads CASSQVRDSNQPQHF. The CDR3 bases are TGTGCCAGCAGCCAAGTAAGAGACAGCAATCAGCCCCAGCATTTT.

The V gene is TRBV6-5, the J gene TRBJ2-7; TRBD1 or TRBD2 may be the D gene (6 bases each). The CDR3 length is 14 residues. V lost 6 bases and J 6 bases, leaving 18 bases between the germline ends. The germline V gene has CDR1 MNHEY and CDR2 SVGAGI. CDR3 region: CASSTRGGSSEQYF. CDR3 DNA sequence: TGTGCCAGCAGCACCAGAGGGGGGTCTAGCGAGCAGTACTTC.

This chain links TRBV20-1 with TRBJ1-4, with D possibly being TRBD1 (5 bases). Per germline, CDR1 DFQATT and CDR2 SNEGSKA (reference sequence). CDR3 length: 11 amino acids. Trimming removed 6 bases at V and 11 bases at J, with 13 bases between. CDR3 sequence: CSANQGTKLFF. The DNA for the CDR3 is TGCAGTGCAAATCAGGGAACCAAACTGTTTTTT.

J is TRBJ1-2 and V is TRBV11-2; the D gene is possibly TRBD1 (6 bases). CDR1 and CDR2 from the germline V gene are SGHAT and FQNNGV. Trimming stripped 0 bases from V and 5 bases from J, with 19 bases between. This CDR3 is built from 17 residues. CDR3 in DNA: TGTGCCAGCAGCTTAGATCTCACTTATGGGGGCTTGTATGGCTACACCTTC. It is translated as CASSLDLTYGGLYGYTF.

The chain is built from TRBV9 and TRBJ1-4; 7 bases are a match to TRBD1. Germline loops: CDR1 SGDLS, CDR2 YYNGEE. The V and J ends lost 3 bases and 4 bases, in that order; junction bases with no gene match: 3. This CDR3 has 14 amino acids. The CDR3 region is CASSGGQSNEKLFF. CDR3 bases: TGTGCCAGCAGCGGGGGACAGAGTAATGAAAAACTGTTTTTT.

V is TRBV10-3 and J is TRBJ2-2, with 8 nucleotides matching TRBD2. The CDR3 is 16 residues long. CDR1 and CDR2 (germline): ENHRY, SYGVKD. V trimming: 6 bases; J trimming: 5 bases; junction bases outside the gene matches: 11. The CDR3 coding sequence is TGTGCCATCAGCCCCTCGACAGCGGGGGAAACCGGGGAGCTGTTTTTT. Its translation: CAISPSTAGETGELFF.

The CDR3 protein is CASSSLRGRDTEAFF. CDR3 DNA sequence: TGCGCCAGCAGCTCCCTCAGGGGTCGGGACACTGAAGCTTTCTTT. The chain uses TRBV5-1 and TRBJ1-1, with TRBD1 as a possible D gene (6 bases). V dropped 3 bases and J dropped 3 bases, with 15 bases sitting between them. The germline CDR1 and CDR2 sequences are SGHRS and YFSETQ. The CDR3 has 15 amino acids.